The 15 T cell receptor beta chains in this list originate from one sample, sequenced in a study of T-cell memory formation after mild COVID-19. TCRdb processed the 5' RACE reads anew with MiXCR; each CDR3 protein has one entry. The data show 470,000 or so distinct CDR3 sequences, 20% seen once. The sequencing input was PBMCs or a T cell subset sorted from them (not recorded which). The receptors stem from an adult woman who had mild COVID-19 (a few samples of this study predate the infection). Cell type and time point are not known.

Concerning this clonotype itself: One junction end does not reproduce the germline sequence, and a read error may be involved. V usage is TRBV7-6 and J usage is TRBJ2-7; 9 positions match TRBD1. CDR3 length equals 17 residues. CDR1 and CDR2 (germline): SGHVS, FNYEAQ. DNA of the CDR3: TGTGCCAGCAGATTAGCGCTAGAGGACAGGGGAGTTTACGAGCAGTACTTC. Protein sequence: CASRLALEDRGVYEQYF.

The rearrangement links TRBV10-3 to TRBJ2-1, with D possibly matching TRBD2 (5 bases). CDR1 is ENHRY and CDR2 is SYGVKD in the germline V gene. This CDR3 is 15 amino acids long. The V and J ends lost 0 bases and 4 bases respectively, with 10 bases between them. The CDR3, as DNA: TGTGCCATCAGTGAGTCAAGAGAGGGATACAATGAGCAGTTCTTC. Its translation: CAISESREGYNEQFF.

This clonotype was counted a few times. CDR3 in DNA: TGCGCCAGCAGCCAAGAGGCTAGCAGAATCACAGATACGCAGTATTTT. Translating it yields CASSQEASRITDTQYF. The V gene is TRBV4-3, the J gene TRBJ2-3; tentative D call: TRBD2 (5 bases). Germline CDR1 reads LGHNA; CDR2 reads YSLEER. Trimming took off 0 bases at V and 2 bases at J, with 12 bases between the two ends. The CDR3 has 16 residues.

This clonotype was picked up many times. This chain connects TRBV5-5 to TRBJ2-1; D is tentatively TRBD1 or TRBD2 (5 bases each). The CDR3 sequence is 13 residues long. Germline V CDR1 and CDR2: SGHKS, YYEKEE (reference sequence). Trimming left V 4 bases short and J 10 bases short, with 15 bases between. CDR3 in DNA: TGTGCCAGCAGCGCCGTCCCAGGGAGAGAGCAGTTCTTC. Translating gives CASSAVPGREQFF.

The chain joins TRBV12-3 or TRBV12-4 to TRBJ1-1, with D perhaps TRBD1 (6 bases). This CDR3 has 13 amino acids. Between the trimmed V and J ends, which lost 11 bases and 1 base, there was a span of 14 bases. CDR3 protein: CAGQRTPNTEAFF. The CDR3 bases are TGTGCCGGACAGCGGACCCCGAACACTGAAGCTTTCTTT.

This rearrangement joins TRBV7-2 to TRBJ2-7, with a tentative D call TRBD1 (5 bases). Germline V gene lookup returns CDR1 SGHTA and CDR2 FQGNSA. Trimming pared 1 base from V and 1 base from J, leaving 11 bases between. This CDR3 comprises 15 residues. CDR3 in amino acids: CASSLVGDSSYEQYF. The CDR3 DNA reads as TGTGCCAGCAGCTTAGTGGGCGACAGTTCCTACGAGCAGTACTTC. The variable domain in full, with the rest retrieved from reference TRBV7-2 and TRBJ2-7, is GAGVSQSPSNKVTEKGKDVELRCDPISGHTALYWYRQSLGQGLEFLIYFQGNSAPDKSGLPSDRFSAERTGGSVSTLTIQRTQQEDSAVYLCASSLVGDSSYEQYFGPGTRLTVT.

The table lists this clonotype with a count of one. The chain uses TRBV7-9 and TRBJ1-2; D remains ambiguous. CDR1 and CDR2 (germline): SEHNR, FQNEAQ (reference sequence). The ends were cut back, 5 bases at V and 6 bases at J, with 7 bases in the middle. The CDR3 covers 11 residues. The CDR3 here is CASSPLDGYTF. The CDR3 DNA reads as TGTGCCAGCAGCCCGTTGGATGGCTACACCTTC.

The chain joins TRBV20-1 to TRBJ2-1; a possible D gene is TRBD2 (5 bases). Trimming stripped 2 bases from V and 0 bases from J, with 8 bases between. This CDR3 has 14 residues. From germline, CDR1 is DFQATT and CDR2 SNEGSKA (reference sequence). CDR3 DNA: TGCAGTGCTAGAAGGGAGAGCTCCTACAATGAGCAGTTCTTC. This translates into CSARRESSYNEQFF.

This clonotype was seen a few times. This chain uses TRBV7-9 with TRBJ2-5; D may be TRBD2 (6 bases). The V gene lost 1 base and the J gene lost 5 bases, with 20 bases spanning the gap. This CDR3 is 17 amino acids long. CDR1 is SEHNR and CDR2 is FQNEAQ in the germline V gene (reference sequence). The CDR3 DNA is TGTGCCAGCAGCTTAGGCCGAACGGGAGACGGTGAGGAGACCCAGTACTTC. Amino acid sequence: CASSLGRTGDGEETQYF.

This clonotype was picked up a small number of times. The V and J genes are TRBV5-1 and TRBJ2-1, with 8 bases fitting TRBD2. The CDR3 loop spans 15 amino acids. J was trimmed by 6 bases and V by 4 bases; bases with no gene match: 9. Per germline, CDR1 SGHRS and CDR2 YFSETQ. The CDR3 DNA is TGCGCCAGCAGCATAGAGGGGACTAGTAGCAATGAGCAGTTCTTC. This codes for CASSIEGTSSNEQFF.

This clonotype has more than one count but fewer than ten. This chain connects TRBV12-3 or TRBV12-4 to TRBJ2-1, with 9 bases aligning to TRBD2. V shed 10 bases, J shed 9 bases, and the junction held 16 bases outside the gene matches. The CDR3 loop spans 15 amino acids. The CDR3 reads CAIHLSGGRETEQFF. In nucleotides, the CDR3 is TGTGCCATCCACCTCAGTGGCGGGAGGGAGACTGAGCAGTTCTTC.

J is TRBJ2-1 and V is TRBV4-3, with 7 bases that match TRBD1. The J segment lost 5 bases and the V segment lost 4 bases, leaving 5 bases of the junction unmatched. The CDR3 contains 14 residues. Per the germline V gene, CDR1 is LGHNA and CDR2 is YSLEER. CDR3 bases: TGCGCCAGCAGCCGGCGGACAGGAGACAATGAGCAGTTCTTC. It codes for CASSRRTGDNEQFF.

The chain joins TRBV7-2 to TRBJ1-6; D possibly corresponds to TRBD1 (6 bases). V lost 2 bases to trimming and J lost 9 bases, with 20 bases between them. The length of the CDR3 is 17 residues. Germline CDR1 is SGHTA and CDR2 is FQGNSA. As DNA, the CDR3 is TGTGCCAGCAGCTTAAGGGGACACCTATTAGGGGGTTCACCCCTCCACTTT. Encoded protein: CASSLRGHLLGGSPLHF.

The CDR3 nucleotides read TGTGCCAGCAGCCCTCGGGACAGGTTGTACGAGCAGTACTTC. Its protein is CASSPRDRLYEQYF. The chain carries TRBV7-9 and TRBJ2-7; TRBD1 matches at 8 bases. Germline assignment: CDR1 SEHNR and CDR2 FQNEAQ (reference sequence). The CDR3 is 14 residues long. J gave up 4 bases and V 5 bases, and 7 bases lay outside the gene matches.

This clonotype came up a few times. V and J are TRBV24-1 and TRBJ1-1; D is unclear. Per germline, CDR1 KGHDR and CDR2 SFDVKD. Trimming removed 1 base from V and 1 base from J, with 9 bases in between. The CDR3 is 15 amino acids. The CDR3 reads CATSDLKGTNTEAFF. As DNA, the CDR3 is TGTGCCACCAGTGATTTAAAGGGAACGAACACTGAAGCTTTCTTT.